One and the same sample provided the 4 T cell receptor beta chains below, sequenced in a study of T cell repertoires in cytomegalovirus infection. In TCRdb, the reads were re-called with MiXCR into one record per CDR3 protein. This sample has about 490,000 distinct CDR3 sequences, with more than 15% found just once. The sample consisted of CD8+ T cells from PBMCs. These receptors were collected from a human donor in good health (CMV status not recorded). Some clones in this sample may be carry-over from other donors' samples.

There are many counts of this clonotype. The chain has TRBV7-7 and TRBJ2-5, with 13 positions matching TRBD2. The CDR3 contains 18 residues. Germline V gives CDR1 SSHAT, CDR2 FNYEAQ (reference sequence). Germline trimming cut 1 base from V and 5 bases from J; bases unmatched to any gene: 10. The CDR3 DNA reads TGTGCCAGCAGCTTAGGCGACCGACTAGCGGGGGGTACGGAGACCCAGTACTTC. Encoded protein: CASSLGDRLAGGTETQYF. Variable domain in full (rest from reference TRBV7-7 and TRBJ2-5): GAGVSQSPRYKVTKRGQDVTLRCDPISSHATLYWYQQALGQGPEFLTYFNYEAQPDKSGLPSDRFSAERPEGSISTLTIQRTEQRDSAMYRCASSLGDRLAGGTETQYFGPGTRLLVL.

This chain uses TRBV7-9 with TRBJ2-2; 11 nucleotides agree with TRBD2. This CDR3 comprises 20 residues. Trimming took 6 bases from V and 6 from J; bases not matched to a gene: 21. Germline values: CDR1 SEHNR, CDR2 FQNEAQ (reference sequence). CDR3 nucleotide sequence: TGTGCCAGCAGTCCCCTCCCGGGACTAGCGGTTGTTGACTGGCCCGGGGAGCTGTTTTTT. This translates into CASSPLPGLAVVDWPGELFF.

The chain uses TRBV15 and TRBJ1-3, with D possibly TRBD1 on 5 matching bases. The CDR3 loop spans 16 amino acids. Per germline, CDR1 LNHNV and CDR2 YYDKDF (reference sequence). V was shortened by 6 bases and J by 4 bases, with 19 bases between the two germline ends. The DNA of the CDR3 is TGTGCCACCAGGGGGGACGGGGGACGCTCGGGAAACACCATATATTTT. It codes for CATRGDGGRSGNTIYF.

This clonotype was observed a handful of times. This chain uses TRBV4-1 with TRBJ2-7, with D possibly called TRBD1 or TRBD2 (5 bases each). The CDR3 is 15 amino acids. Germline V lookup: CDR1 MGHRA, CDR2 YSYEKL. The V end lost 4 bases, the J end lost 5 bases, and 18 bases lay between the germline ends. In DNA form, the CDR3 reads TGCGCCAGCAGCCGCCGGGACGGACGCCTAGACGAGCAGTACTTC. It translates to CASSRRDGRLDEQYF.